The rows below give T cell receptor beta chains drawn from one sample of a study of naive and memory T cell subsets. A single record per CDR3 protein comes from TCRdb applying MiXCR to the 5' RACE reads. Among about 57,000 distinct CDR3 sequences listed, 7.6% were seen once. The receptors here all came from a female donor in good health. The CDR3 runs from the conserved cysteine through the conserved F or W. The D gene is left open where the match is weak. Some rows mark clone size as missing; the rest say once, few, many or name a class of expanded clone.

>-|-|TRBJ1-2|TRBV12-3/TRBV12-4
CASSLLSRGDTF
TGTGCCAGCAGCCTGCTTTCTCGGGGCGACACCTTC
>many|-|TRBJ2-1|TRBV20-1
CSARSDSNEQFF
TGCAGTGCTAGGAGCGACAGCAATGAGCAGTTCTTC
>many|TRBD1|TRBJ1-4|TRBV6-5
CASSPFPGQAREKLFF
TGTGCCAGCAGTCCATTCCCGGGACAGGCCAGGGAAAAACTGTTTTTT
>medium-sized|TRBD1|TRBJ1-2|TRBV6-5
CASSRTGGAGYTF
TGTGCCAGCAGTAGAACAGGGGGCGCGGGCTACACCTTC
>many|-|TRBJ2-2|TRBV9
CASSVGAGTGELFF
TGTGCCAGCAGCGTAGGGGCGGGCACCGGGGAGCTGTTTTTT
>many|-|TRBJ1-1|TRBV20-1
CSANPQLNTEAFF
TGCAGTGCTAACCCCCAGCTGAACACTGAAGCTTTCTTT
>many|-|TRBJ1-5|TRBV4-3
CASSQDRVQPQHF
TGCGCCAGCAGCCAAGACAGGGTACAGCCCCAGCATTTT
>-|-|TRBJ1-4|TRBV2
CASSGPGPGGELFF
TGTGCCAGCAGTGGTCCGGGACCGGGTGGTGAACTGTTTTTT
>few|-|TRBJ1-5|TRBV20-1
CSASWGIKQPQHF
TGCAGTGCTAGTTGGGGAATTAAACAGCCCCAGCATTTT
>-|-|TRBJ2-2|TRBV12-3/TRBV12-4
CASTWTEPINTGELFF
TGTGCCAGCACCTGGACAGAGCCGATAAACACCGGGGAGCTGTTTTTT
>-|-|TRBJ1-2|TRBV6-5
CASTERANYGYTF
TGTGCCAGCACCGAAAGAGCTAACTATGGCTACACCTTC
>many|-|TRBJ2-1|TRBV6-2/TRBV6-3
CASSSQFKSGGGNEQFF
TGTGCCAGCAGCAGCCAATTCAAATCCGGCGGGGGCAACGAGCAGTTCTTC
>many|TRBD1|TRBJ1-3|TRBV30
CAWGRTGRSGNTIYF
TGTGCCTGGGGGCGGACAGGGCGCTCTGGAAACACCATATATTTT
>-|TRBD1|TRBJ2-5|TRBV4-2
CASSLRGQVSSETQYF
TGTGCCAGCAGCCTGCGGGGACAGGTTTCATCGGAGACCCAGTACTTC
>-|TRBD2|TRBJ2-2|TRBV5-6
CASNSLLAGGNTGELFF
TGTGCCAGCAACTCATTACTAGCGGGGGGAAACACCGGGGAGCTGTTTTTT
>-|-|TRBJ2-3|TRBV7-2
CASSFQTSTDTQYF
TGTGCCAGCAGCTTCCAGACTAGCACAGATACGCAGTATTTT
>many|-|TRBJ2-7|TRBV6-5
CASSPKILVEDEQYF
TGTGCCAGCAGCCCTAAGATCCTGGTGGAGGACGAGCAGTACTTC
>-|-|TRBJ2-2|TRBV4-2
CASRRGGNRETAGELFF
TGTGCCAGCAGGAGAGGGGGGAACAGGGAGACCGCCGGGGAGCTGTTTTTT
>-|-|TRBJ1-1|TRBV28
CASTSAPIEAFF
TGTGCCAGCACCTCAGCCCCGATAGAAGCTTTCTTT
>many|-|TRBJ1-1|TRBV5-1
CASSFVTGDTEAFF
TGCGCCAGCAGCTTCGTTACAGGTGACACTGAAGCTTTCTTT
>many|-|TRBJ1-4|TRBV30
CAWSVLTSGLSEKLFF
TGTGCCTGGAGTGTCCTGACCTCGGGGTTAAGTGAAAAACTGTTTTTT
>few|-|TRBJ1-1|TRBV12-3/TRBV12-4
CASSPRDTEAFF
TGTGCCAGCAGTCCGCGGGACACTGAAGCTTTCTTT
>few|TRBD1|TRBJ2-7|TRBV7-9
CASTLDGTGAYEQYF
TGTGCCAGCACCCTCGACGGGACAGGAGCCTACGAGCAGTACTTC
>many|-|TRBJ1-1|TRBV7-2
CASRLERNTEAFF
TGTGCCAGCAGGTTAGAGAGAAACACTGAAGCTTTCTTT
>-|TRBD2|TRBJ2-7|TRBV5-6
CASSLYSGFSYEQYF
TGTGCCAGCAGCTTGTATAGCGGGTTCTCCTACGAGCAGTACTTC
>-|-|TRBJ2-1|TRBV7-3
CASSLSRDSYNEQFF
TGTGCCAGCAGCTTAAGCCGGGACTCCTACAATGAGCAGTTCTTC
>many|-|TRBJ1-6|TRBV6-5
CASSLGSIPGLSNSPLHF
TGTGCCAGCAGTTTGGGTTCCATTCCGGGGCTATCTAATTCACCCCTCCACTTT
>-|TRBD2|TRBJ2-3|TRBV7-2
CASSLDGGAADTQYF
TGTGCCAGCAGCTTAGACGGGGGGGCCGCAGATACGCAGTATTTT
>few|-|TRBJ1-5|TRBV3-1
CASSQDYRVTQPQHF
TGTGCCAGCAGCCAAGATTACAGGGTGACTCAGCCCCAGCATTTT
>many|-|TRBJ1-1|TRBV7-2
CASSLGQINTEAFF
TGTGCCAGCAGCTTAGGACAGATTAACACTGAAGCTTTCTTT
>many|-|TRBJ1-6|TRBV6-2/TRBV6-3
CASSYNRNYSPLHF
TGTGCCAGCAGTTACAACAGAAATTATTCACCCCTCCACTTT
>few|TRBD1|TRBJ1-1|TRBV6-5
CASSYSYRGITEAFF
TGTGCCAGCAGTTACTCCTACAGGGGGATCACTGAAGCTTTCTTT
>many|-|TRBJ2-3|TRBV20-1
CSARDLLSGAPDTQYF
TGCAGTGCTAGAGATCTTCTCTCCGGGGCGCCAGATACGCAGTATTTT
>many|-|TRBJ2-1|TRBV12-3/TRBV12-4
CASSSPGRYLNEQFF
TGTGCCAGCAGTTCTCCCGGAAGATACCTCAATGAGCAGTTCTTC
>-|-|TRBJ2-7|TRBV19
CASSGTTVSYEQYF
TGTGCCAGTAGCGGTACAACAGTCTCCTACGAGCAGTACTTC
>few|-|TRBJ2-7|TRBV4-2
CASSRRTDRYEQYF
TGTGCCAGCAGCCGAAGGACAGACCGATACGAGCAGTACTTC
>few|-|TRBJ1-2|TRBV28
CASSSQGYTF
TGTGCCAGCAGTTCCCAGGGCTACACCTTC
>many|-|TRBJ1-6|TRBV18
CASSSQGTYDSPLHF
TGTGCCAGCTCCTCTCAGGGGACCTACGATTCACCCCTCCACTTT
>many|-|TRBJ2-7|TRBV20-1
CSASSGGSYEQYF
TGCAGTGCTTCCTCCGGCGGCTCCTACGAGCAGTACTTC
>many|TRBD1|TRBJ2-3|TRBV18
CASSRRTGYTDTQYF
TGTGCCAGCTCTCGTCGGACAGGCTACACAGATACGCAGTATTTT
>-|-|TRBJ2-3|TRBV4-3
CASSQVWSTDGTDTQYF
TGCGCCAGCAGCCAAGTGTGGTCGACAGACGGCACAGATACGCAGTATTTT
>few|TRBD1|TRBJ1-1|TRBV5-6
CASNRGNTEAFF
TGTGCCAGCAACAGGGGGAACACTGAAGCTTTCTTT
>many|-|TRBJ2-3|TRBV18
CVSSPARTDTQYF
TGTGTCAGCTCACCGGCGCGCACAGATACGCAGTATTTT
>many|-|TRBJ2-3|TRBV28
CASSLRSGDTQYF
TGTGCCAGCAGCCTAAGGAGCGGAGATACGCAGTATTTT
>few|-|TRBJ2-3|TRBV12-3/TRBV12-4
CASSDRTRGPSTDTQYF
TGTGCCAGCAGCGACCGTACGCGGGGCCCTAGCACAGATACGCAGTATTTT
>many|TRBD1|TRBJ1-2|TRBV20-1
CSAFLPDRGDYGYTF
TGCAGTGCGTTCCTTCCGGACAGGGGTGACTATGGCTACACCTTC
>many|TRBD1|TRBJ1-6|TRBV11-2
CASRYRDSGRDVDSPLHF
TGTGCCAGCAGATACCGGGACAGCGGACGCGATGTGGATTCACCCCTCCACTTT